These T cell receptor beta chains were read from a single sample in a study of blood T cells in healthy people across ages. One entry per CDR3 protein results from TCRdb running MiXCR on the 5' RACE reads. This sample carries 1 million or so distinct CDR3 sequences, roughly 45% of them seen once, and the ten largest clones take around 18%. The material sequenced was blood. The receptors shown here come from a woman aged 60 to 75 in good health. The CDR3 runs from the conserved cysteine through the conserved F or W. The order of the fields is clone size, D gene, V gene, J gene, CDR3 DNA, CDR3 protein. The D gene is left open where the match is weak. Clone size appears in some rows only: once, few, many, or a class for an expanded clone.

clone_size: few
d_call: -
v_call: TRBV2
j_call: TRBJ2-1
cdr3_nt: TGTGCCAGCAGTGTCAGTGACAATGAGCAGTTCTTC
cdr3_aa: CASSVSDNEQFF

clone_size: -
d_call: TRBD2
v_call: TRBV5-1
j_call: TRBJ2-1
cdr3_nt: TGCGCCAGCAGCTTGGGAACTAGCGGGTGGACGAGCTCCTACAATGAGCAGTTCTTC
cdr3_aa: CASSLGTSGWTSSYNEQFF

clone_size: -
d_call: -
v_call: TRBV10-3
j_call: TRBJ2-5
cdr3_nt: TGTGCCCACGCGAGGAACAGGGCTTACGAGACCCAGTACTTC
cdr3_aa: CAHARNRAYETQYF

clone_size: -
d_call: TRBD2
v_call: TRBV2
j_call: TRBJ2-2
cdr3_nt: TGTGCCAGCAAAGGAACTAGCGTCTCCGGGGAGCTGTTTTTT
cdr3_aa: CASKGTSVSGELFF

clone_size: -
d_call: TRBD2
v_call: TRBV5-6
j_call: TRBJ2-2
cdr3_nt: TGTGCCAGCAGCTTAACTAGCGGCCACACCGGGGAGCTGTTTTTT
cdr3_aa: CASSLTSGHTGELFF

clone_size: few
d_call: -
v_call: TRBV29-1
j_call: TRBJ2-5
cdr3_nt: TGCAGCGTGCCCGGGAGCGGGGAGACCCAGTACTTC
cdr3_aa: CSVPGSGETQYF

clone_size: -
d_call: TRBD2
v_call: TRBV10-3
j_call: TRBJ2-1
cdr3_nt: TGTGCCATCAGTGACCTCAACCGGGGGGGGTTCTTC
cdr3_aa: CAISDLNRGGFF

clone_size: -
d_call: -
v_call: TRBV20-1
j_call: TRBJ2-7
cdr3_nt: TGCAGTGCTAGGTTCGTGGGCAGGATCGGGTACGAGCAGTACTTC
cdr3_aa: CSARFVGRIGYEQYF

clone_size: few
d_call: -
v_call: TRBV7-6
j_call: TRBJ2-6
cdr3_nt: TGTGCCAGCAGCTTAGACGTTGGGGCCAACGTCCTGACTTTC
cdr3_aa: CASSLDVGANVLTF

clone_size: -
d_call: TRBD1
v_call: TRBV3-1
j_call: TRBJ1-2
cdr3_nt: TGTGCCAGCAGCCAAGATCCGGACAGGGAATATATCTATGGCTACACCTTC
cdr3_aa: CASSQDPDREYIYGYTF

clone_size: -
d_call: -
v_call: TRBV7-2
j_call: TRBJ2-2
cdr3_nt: TGTGCCAGCAGCCCCGGGCTTGGGGCCACCGGGGAGCTGTTTTTT
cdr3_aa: CASSPGLGATGELFF

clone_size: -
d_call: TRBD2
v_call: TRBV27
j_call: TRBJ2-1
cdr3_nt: TGTGCCAGCAGACGCCCAGCGGGAGAGTCTTACAATGAGCAGTTCTTC
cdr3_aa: CASRRPAGESYNEQFF

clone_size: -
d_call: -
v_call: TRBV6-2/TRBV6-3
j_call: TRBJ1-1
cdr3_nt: TGTGCCAGCAGTTACTCGAACCTCCAGCGGAACACTGAAGCTTTCTTT
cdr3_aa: CASSYSNLQRNTEAFF

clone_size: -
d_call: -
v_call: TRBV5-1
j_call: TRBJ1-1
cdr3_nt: TGCGCCAGCAGCCCACAGGGATTAGGTGAGGCTTTCTTT
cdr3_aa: CASSPQGLGEAFF

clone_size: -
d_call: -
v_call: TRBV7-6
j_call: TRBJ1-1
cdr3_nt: TGTGCCAGCAGCCCGAGGTACAGTCGGGTAGGCGGCACTGAAGCTTTCTTT
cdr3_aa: CASSPRYSRVGGTEAFF

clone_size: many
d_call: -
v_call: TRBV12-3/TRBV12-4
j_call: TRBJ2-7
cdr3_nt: TGTGCCAGCAGTTTAACTCACGAGCAGTACTTC
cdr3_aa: CASSLTHEQYF

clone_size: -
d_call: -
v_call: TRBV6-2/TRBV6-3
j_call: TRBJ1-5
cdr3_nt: TGTGCCAGCAGTGACAGTGGTGCTCAGCCCCAGCATTTT
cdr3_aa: CASSDSGAQPQHF

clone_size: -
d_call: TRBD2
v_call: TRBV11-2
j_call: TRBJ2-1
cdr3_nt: TGTGCCAGCAGCCTAATAGCGGGAATGGGTAACAATGAGCAGTTCTTC
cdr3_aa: CASSLIAGMGNNEQFF

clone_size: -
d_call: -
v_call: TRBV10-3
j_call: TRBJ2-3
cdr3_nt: TGTGCCATCAGTGACCCCGACCCGGGGGATACGCAGTATTTT
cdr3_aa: CAISDPDPGDTQYF

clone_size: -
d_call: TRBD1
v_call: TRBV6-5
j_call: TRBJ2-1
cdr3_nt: TGTGCCAGCAGTTACTCGACAGGGGGCTTCGGCGAGCAGTTCTTC
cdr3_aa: CASSYSTGGFGEQFF

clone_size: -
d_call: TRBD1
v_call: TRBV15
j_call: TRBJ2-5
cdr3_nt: TGTGCCACCAGCGAGACAGGGTTCCAAGAGACCCAGTACTTC
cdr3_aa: CATSETGFQETQYF

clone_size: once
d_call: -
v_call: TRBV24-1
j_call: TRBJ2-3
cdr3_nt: TGTGCCACCAGTAAAGCGGGTACAGATACGCAGTATTTT
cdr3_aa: CATSKAGTDTQYF

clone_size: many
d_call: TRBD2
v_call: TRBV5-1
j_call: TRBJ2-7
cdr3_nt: TGCGCCAGCAGCCCCGGGACTAGCTCCTACGAGCAGTACTTC
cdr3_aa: CASSPGTSSYEQYF

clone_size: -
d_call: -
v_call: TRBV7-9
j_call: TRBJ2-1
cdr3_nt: TGTGCCAGCAGCTTGGACTATGGGAATGAGCAGTTCTTC
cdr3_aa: CASSLDYGNEQFF

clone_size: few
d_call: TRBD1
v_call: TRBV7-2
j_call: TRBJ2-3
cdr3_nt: TGTGCCAGCAGATACATGACAGGGGGAACGGATACGCAGTATTTT
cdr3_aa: CASRYMTGGTDTQYF

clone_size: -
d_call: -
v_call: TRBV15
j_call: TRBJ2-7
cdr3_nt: TGTGCCACCAGCAGAGGCGGAGGTGTTTCCTACGAGCAGTACTTC
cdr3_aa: CATSRGGGVSYEQYF

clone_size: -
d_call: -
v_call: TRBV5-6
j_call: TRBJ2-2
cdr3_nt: TGTGCCAGCAGCTCGGGACTCTATAACACCGGGGAGCTGTTTTTT
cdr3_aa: CASSSGLYNTGELFF

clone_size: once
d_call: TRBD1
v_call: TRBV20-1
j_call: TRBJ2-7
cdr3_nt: TGCAGTGCTTCGGGACAGGGGTTTAACGAGCAGTACTTC
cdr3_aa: CSASGQGFNEQYF

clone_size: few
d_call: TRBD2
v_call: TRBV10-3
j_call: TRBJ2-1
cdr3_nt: TGTGCCATCAGTGAGCGTCTGTCGGGAGGGAGCGATGAGCAGTTCTTC
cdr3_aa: CAISERLSGGSDEQFF

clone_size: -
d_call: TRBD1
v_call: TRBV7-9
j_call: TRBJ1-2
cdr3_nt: TGTGCCAGCAGCGGCGTGAGGACAGGGAGAAACTATGGCTACACCTTC
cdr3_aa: CASSGVRTGRNYGYTF

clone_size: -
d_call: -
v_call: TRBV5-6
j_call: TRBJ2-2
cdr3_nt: TGTGCCAGCAGCCTCGCCGGGACCCTTAGTGGGGAGCTGTTTTTT
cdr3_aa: CASSLAGTLSGELFF

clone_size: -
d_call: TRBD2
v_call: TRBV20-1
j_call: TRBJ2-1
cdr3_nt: TGCAGTGCCAGAGCGGGTAGCGGGCAGCCAACCTACAATGAGCAGTTCTTC
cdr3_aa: CSARAGSGQPTYNEQFF